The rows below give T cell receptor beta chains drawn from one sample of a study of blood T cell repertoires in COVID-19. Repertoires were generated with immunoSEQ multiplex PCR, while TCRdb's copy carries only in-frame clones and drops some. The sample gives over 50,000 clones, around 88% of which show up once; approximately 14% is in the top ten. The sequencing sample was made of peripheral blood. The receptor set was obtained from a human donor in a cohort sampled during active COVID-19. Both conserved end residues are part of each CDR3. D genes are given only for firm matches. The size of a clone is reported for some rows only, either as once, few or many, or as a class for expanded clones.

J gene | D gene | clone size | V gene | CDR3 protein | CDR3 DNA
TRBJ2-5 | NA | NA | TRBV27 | CASSPWGVDAETQYF | TGTGCCAGCAGCCCGTGGGGGGTAGACGCCGAGACCCAGTACTTC
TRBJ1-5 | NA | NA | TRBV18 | CASSPDRGYNQPQHF | TGTGCCAGCTCACCCGACAGAGGATACAATCAGCCCCAGCATTTT
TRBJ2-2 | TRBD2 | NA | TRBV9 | CASSVSREGLGTGELFF | TGTGCCAGCAGCGTGTCGCGGGAGGGCCTGGGCACCGGGGAGCTGTTTTTT
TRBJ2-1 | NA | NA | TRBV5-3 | CARSLSAAVVSNEQFF | TGTGCCAGAAGCTTGTCCGCAGCGGTGGTTTCTAATGAGCAGTTCTTC
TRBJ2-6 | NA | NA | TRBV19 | CASTSFGRASGANVLTF | TGTGCCAGTACTTCATTCGGGCGGGCCTCTGGGGCCAACGTCCTGACTTTC
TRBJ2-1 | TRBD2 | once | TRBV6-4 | CASRASGNYNEQFF | TGTGCCAGCAGGGCTAGCGGAAATTACAATGAGCAGTTCTTC
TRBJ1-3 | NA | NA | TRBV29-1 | CSVDPGGSGNTIYF | TGCAGCGTTGATCCGGGGGGAAGTGGAAACACCATATATTTT
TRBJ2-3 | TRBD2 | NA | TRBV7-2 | CASSLLAGGTTDTQYF | TGTGCCAGCAGCTTGCTAGCGGGAGGGACCACAGATACGCAGTATTTT
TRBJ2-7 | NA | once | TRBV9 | CASSVASYDEQYF | TGTGCCAGCAGCGTAGCTTCCTACGACGAGCAGTACTTC
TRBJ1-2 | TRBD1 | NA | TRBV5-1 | CASSFWTGGAANYGYTF | TGCGCCAGCAGTTTCTGGACAGGGGGCGCCGCTAACTATGGCTACACCTTC
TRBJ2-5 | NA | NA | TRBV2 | CASSLEQGRETQYF | TGTGCCAGCAGCCTAGAACAGGGCCGAGAGACCCAGTACTTC
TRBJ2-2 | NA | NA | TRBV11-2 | CASRRAGTGELFF | TGTGCCAGCAGGCGGGCGGGGACCGGGGAGCTGTTTTTT
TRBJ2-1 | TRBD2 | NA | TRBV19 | CASSIGAGGPSSYNEQFF | TGTGCCAGTAGTATAGGAGCGGGAGGACCGAGCTCCTACAATGAGCAGTTCTTC
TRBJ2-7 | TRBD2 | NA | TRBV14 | CASRSSGTYEQYF | TGTGCCAGCAGATCTAGCGGAACCTACGAGCAGTACTTC
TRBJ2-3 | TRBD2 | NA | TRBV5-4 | CASSLVLAALDTQYF | TGTGCCAGCAGCTTGGTACTAGCGGCCTTAGATACGCAGTATTTT
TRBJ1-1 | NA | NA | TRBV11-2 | CASSWRDGWNTEAFF | TGTGCCAGCAGCTGGAGGGACGGATGGAACACTGAAGCTTTCTTT
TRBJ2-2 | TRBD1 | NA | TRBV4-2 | CASSQAGTGSVYGELFF | TGTGCCAGCAGCCAAGCGGGGACAGGGAGCGTCTACGGGGAGCTGTTTTTT
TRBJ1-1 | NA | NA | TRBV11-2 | CASSFQGNTEAFF | TGTGCCAGCAGCTTTCAGGGGAACACTGAAGCTTTCTTT
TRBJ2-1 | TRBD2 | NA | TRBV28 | CASSSGGRDEQFF | TGTGCCAGCAGTTCAGGCGGGAGGGATGAGCAGTTCTTC
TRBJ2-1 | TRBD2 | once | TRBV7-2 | CASSREGWAYNEQFF | TGTGCCAGCAGTCGGGAGGGATGGGCCTACAATGAGCAGTTCTTC
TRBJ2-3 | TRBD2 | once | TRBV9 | CASSGRGLASTDTQYF | TGTGCCAGCAGCGGGAGGGGACTAGCGAGCACAGATACGCAGTATTTT
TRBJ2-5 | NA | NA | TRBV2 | CASELGQLQETQYF | TGTGCCAGCGAACTTGGACAGCTGCAAGAGACCCAGTACTTC
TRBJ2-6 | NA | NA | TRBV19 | CASRVTGSSGANVLTF | TGTGCCAGTAGGGTGACAGGTAGCTCTGGGGCCAACGTCCTGACTTTC
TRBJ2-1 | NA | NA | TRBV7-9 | CASSLGSGWDEQFF | TGTGCCAGCAGCTTAGGGTCAGGGTGGGATGAGCAGTTCTTC
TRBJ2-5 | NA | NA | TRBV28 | CASSPLTTLFREQETQYF | TGTGCCAGCAGTCCGCTGACGACTTTATTTCGTGAACAAGAGACCCAGTACTTC
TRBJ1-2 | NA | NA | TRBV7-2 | CASSHRAGLSYGYTF | TGTGCCAGCAGCCATCGTGCCGGACTTTCCTATGGCTACACCTTC
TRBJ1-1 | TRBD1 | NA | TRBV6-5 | CASSRQGANTEAFF | TGTGCCAGCAGTCGACAGGGGGCGAACACTGAAGCTTTCTTT
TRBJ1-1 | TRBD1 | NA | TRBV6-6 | CASSKQGAVTEAFF | TGTGCCAGCAGTAAGCAGGGGGCCGTCACTGAAGCTTTCTTT
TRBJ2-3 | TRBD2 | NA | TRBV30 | CAWSVGTSGTDTQYF | TGTGCCTGGAGTGTGGGGACTAGCGGCACAGATACGCAGTATTTT
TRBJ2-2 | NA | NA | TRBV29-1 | CSVIGDYTGELFF | TGCAGCGTTATTGGGGACTACACCGGGGAGCTGTTTTTT
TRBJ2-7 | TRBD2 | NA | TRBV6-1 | CASSEGGSVSEQYF | TGTGCCAGCAGTGAAGGCGGGAGCGTCTCAGAGCAGTACTTC
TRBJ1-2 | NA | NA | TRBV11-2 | CASSSTVLSRYGYTF | TGTGCCAGCAGCTCCACAGTTCTTTCGCGCTATGGCTACACCTTC
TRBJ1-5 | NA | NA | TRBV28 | CASSLVEGRPSNQPQHF | TGTGCCAGCAGTTTAGTGGAGGGGCGGCCAAGCAATCAGCCCCAGCATTTT
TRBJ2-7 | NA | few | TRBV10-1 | CANSGVIHEQYF | TGCGCCAACTCAGGGGTGATCCACGAGCAGTACTTC
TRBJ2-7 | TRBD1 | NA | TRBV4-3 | CASSQAGQGSYEQYF | TGCGCCAGCAGCCAAGCCGGACAGGGGTCCTACGAGCAGTACTTC
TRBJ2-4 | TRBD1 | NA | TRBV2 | CASRLDRGAKNIQYF | TGTGCCAGCAGATTAGACAGGGGAGCCAAAAACATTCAGTACTTC
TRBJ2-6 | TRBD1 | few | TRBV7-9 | CASSTHRGSGANVLTF | TGTGCCAGCAGCACCCACAGGGGCTCTGGGGCCAACGTCCTGACTTTC
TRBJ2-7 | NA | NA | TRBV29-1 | CSVGFRGAYEQYF | TGCAGCGTGGGGTTCCGCGGGGCCTACGAGCAGTACTTC
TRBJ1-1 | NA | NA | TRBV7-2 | CASSSDSHTEAFF | TGTGCCAGCAGTTCCGACAGCCACACTGAAGCTTTCTTT
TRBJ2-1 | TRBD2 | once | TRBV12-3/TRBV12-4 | CASSFLADEQFF | TGTGCCAGCAGTTTCCTAGCGGATGAGCAGTTCTTC
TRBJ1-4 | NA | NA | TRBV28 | CASSQPRGRDREKLFF | TGTGCCAGCAGCCAGCCCCGGGGGAGGGATCGTGAAAAACTGTTTTTT
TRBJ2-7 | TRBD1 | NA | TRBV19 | CASSSLGTGAYEQYF | TGTGCCAGTAGTTCATTGGGGACAGGGGCCTACGAGCAGTACTTC
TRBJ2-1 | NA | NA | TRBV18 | CASSNTHNEQFF | TGTGCCAGCTCAAACACCCACAATGAGCAGTTCTTC
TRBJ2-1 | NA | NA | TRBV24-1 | CATSGTNYNEQFF | TGTGCCACCAGTGGGACTAATTACAATGAGCAGTTCTTC
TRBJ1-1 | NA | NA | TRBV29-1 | CSVTGYTEAFF | TGCAGCGTTACAGGTTACACTGAAGCTTTCTTT
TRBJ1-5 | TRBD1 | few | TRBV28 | CASTYRRDRAYQPQHF | TGTGCCAGCACCTATCGGAGGGACAGGGCCTATCAGCCCCAGCATTTT
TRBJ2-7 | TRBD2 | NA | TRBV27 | CASSSGGTYEQYF | TGTGCCAGCAGTAGCGGGGGCACCTACGAGCAGTACTTC
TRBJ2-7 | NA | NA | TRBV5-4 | CASRIYGGEQYF | TGTGCCAGCAGGATATATGGAGGGGAGCAGTACTTC
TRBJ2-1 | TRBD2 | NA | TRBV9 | CASSAHFSGRVNEQFF | TGTGCCAGCAGCGCGCATTTTAGCGGGAGGGTCAATGAGCAGTTCTTC
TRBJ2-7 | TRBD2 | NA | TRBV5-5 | CASSFFFSGSQGEQYF | TGTGCCAGCAGCTTCTTCTTTAGCGGGAGTCAGGGCGAGCAGTACTTC
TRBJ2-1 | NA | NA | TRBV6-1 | CASSETSSPYNEQFF | TGTGCCAGCAGTGAGACTAGTTCCCCCTACAATGAGCAGTTCTTC
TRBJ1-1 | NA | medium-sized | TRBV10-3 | CAISVAGADTEAFF | TGTGCCATCAGTGTGGCGGGGGCAGACACTGAAGCTTTCTTT
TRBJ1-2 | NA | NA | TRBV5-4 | CASSRYSGSNYGYTF | TGTGCCAGCAGCCGCTACTCAGGTAGTAACTATGGCTACACCTTC
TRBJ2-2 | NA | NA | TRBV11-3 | CASHVGQGTGELFF | TGTGCCAGCCACGTTGGGCAGGGGACCGGGGAGCTGTTTTTT
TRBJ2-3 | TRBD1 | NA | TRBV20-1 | CSASHRGSNTDTQYF | TGCAGTGCTAGTCACAGGGGAAGCAACACAGATACGCAGTATTTT